The 19 T cell receptor beta chains given below trace back to one sample, sequenced in a study of blood T cells in healthy people across ages. Using a J-beta primer mix together with a sample-barcoded 5' primer, a second PCR was run for about 6 to 12 cycles. TCRdb re-called the 5' RACE reads with MiXCR, one entry per CDR3 protein. The sample carries over 1,200,000 distinct CDR3 sequences, approximately 59% recorded once. Material: blood. The origin of the receptors is a man aged 18-30 years in good health.

This clonotype was detected a few times. V and J are TRBV27 and TRBJ2-7; TRBD1 or TRBD2 may be the D gene (5 bases each). Trimming cost V 2 bases and J 4 bases, with 12 bases left between them. There are 14 residues in the CDR3. Per the germline V gene, CDR1 is MNHEY and CDR2 is SMNVEV (reference sequence). CDR3 in DNA: TGTGCCAGCAGTTTAGGGGACCCCGTTTACGAGCAGTACTTC. It codes for CASSLGDPVYEQYF.

This clonotype came up a few times. The J gene is TRBJ2-7, the V gene TRBV6-1, with a possible D match to TRBD1 (7 bases). V was cut by 10 bases and J by 0 bases, with 13 bases left in between. The V gene's germline CDR1 is MNHNS and CDR2 SASEGT. This CDR3 has 13 residues. Here the CDR3 DNA reads TGTGCCACCAGGGGGGTGAGCTCCTACGAGCAGTACTTC. Protein: CATRGVSSYEQYF.

This chain links TRBV20-1 with TRBJ2-3, with 7 bases aligning to TRBD2. V was pared by 6 bases and J by 5 bases, with 14 bases of the junction left unmatched. This CDR3 spans 15 amino acids. Germline values: CDR1 DFQATT, CDR2 SNEGSKA (reference sequence). In nucleotides, the CDR3 is TGCAGTGCCCCCAGAATAGCGGGCCCGGGAGATACGCAGTATTTT. Protein product: CSAPRIAGPGDTQYF.

Comments on this clonotype: Sequence at one end of the junction differs from germline and may be a read error. The rearrangement joins TRBV12-3 or TRBV12-4 to TRBJ1-4; tentative D call: TRBD1 (6 bases). This CDR3 contains 14 residues. Written as DNA, the CDR3 is TGTGCCACCAGTCTTAGAGGGGGGCAGGAAAAACTGTTTTTT. The encoded protein is CATSLRGGQEKLFF.

This chain uses TRBV5-1 with TRBJ2-2; TRBD1 matches at 7 bases. Germline assignment: CDR1 SGHRS and CDR2 YFSETQ. With 2 bases clipped from V and 4 bases from J, the junction kept 5 bases outside the gene matches. The CDR3 loop spans 15 amino acids. The CDR3 DNA is TGCGCCAGCAGCTTCGACAGGGCGTCCACCGGGGAGCTGTTTTTT. Protein product: CASSFDRASTGELFF.

CDR3 region: CSARDLRDGSTDTQYF. For the CDR3, the DNA is TGCAGTGCTAGAGATTTACGGGACGGGAGCACAGATACGCAGTATTTT. The rearrangement joins TRBV20-1 to TRBJ2-3, with D perhaps TRBD1 or TRBD2 (5 bases each). The CDR3 loop spans 16 amino acids. The germline V and J ends were trimmed by 0 bases and 0 bases, with 13 bases remaining between them. Germline V gene data show CDR1 as DFQATT and CDR2 as SNEGSKA (reference sequence).

The chain couples TRBV7-2 to TRBJ2-5, with D possibly matching TRBD2 (6 bases). The J call may not be correct, given that the DNA end is closer to TRBJ2-7. CDR1 and CDR2 (germline): SGHTA, FQGNSA. This CDR3 is 16 amino acids long. The CDR3 DNA follows: TGTGCCAGCACCCTGAACCTCGGGACTCTACGGTACGAGCAGTACTTC. Translating it yields CASTLNLGTLRYEQYF.

In this sample, this clonotype turned up a few times. The chain employs TRBV4-2 and TRBJ2-5; 8 bases are a match to TRBD2. V gave up 3 bases and J gave up 1 base; unmatched junction bases: 7. The CDR3 has 16 residues. Per the germline V gene, CDR1 is LGHNA and CDR2 is YNFKEQ. CDR3 in amino acids: CASSHPFGGVQETQYF. The CDR3 coding sequence is TGTGCCAGCAGCCATCCCTTCGGGGGGGTCCAAGAGACCCAGTACTTC.

The chain uses TRBV11-2 and TRBJ2-7; D remains unclear. V lost 5 bases and J lost 1, with 15 bases in between. The length of the CDR3 is 15 residues. CDR1 and CDR2 (germline): SGHAT, FQNNGV. The CDR3 here is CASSPLPVGSYEQYF. The CDR3 DNA is TGTGCCAGCAGCCCCTTGCCCGTTGGGTCCTACGAGCAGTACTTC.

The genes are TRBV20-1 and TRBJ1-2; D is uncertain. The CDR3 length is 15 residues. Germline assignment: CDR1 DFQATT and CDR2 SNEGSKA (reference sequence). V lost 3 bases and J lost 4, with 18 bases in between. The CDR3 coding sequence is TGCAGTGCTAGTATGTCGGGCACATTGGGCTATGGCTACACCTTC. The encoded protein is CSASMSGTLGYGYTF.

The chain is built from TRBV12-3 or TRBV12-4 and TRBJ1-6; D ambiguous. The CDR3 length is 12 residues. V dropped 7 bases and J dropped 9 bases, with 10 bases sitting between them. The CDR3 sequence is CASKLSTSPLHF. The CDR3 coding sequence is TGTGCCAGCAAATTATCGACTTCACCCCTCCACTTT.

The gene calls are TRBV29-1 and TRBJ2-7; D is perhaps TRBD1 (6 bases). V lost 7 bases and J 2 bases, leaving 18 bases between the germline ends. The CDR3 spans 14 residues. Germline lookup yields CDR1 SQVTM and CDR2 ANQGSEA. The CDR3, as DNA: TGCAGCGCACGGCAGACAGGTTCTACCTACGAGCAGTACTTC. Translating gives CSARQTGSTYEQYF.

CDR3 nucleotides: TGTGCCAGCATCGACCTCGACAGGGGCCGATATGGCTACACCTTC. Residues: CASIDLDRGRYGYTF. The chain combines TRBV6-2 or TRBV6-3 with TRBJ1-2; the match to TRBD1 covers 8 bases. CDR3 length: 15 amino acids. Germline lookup yields CDR1 MNHEY and CDR2 SVGEGT. Losses at the gene ends were 7 bases for V and 5 bases for J; bases not matched to a gene: 12.

This clonotype was observed once. The chain is built from TRBV4-1 and TRBJ1-2, with D tentatively TRBD1 (5 bases). V shed 1 base and J shed 10 bases, with 16 bases lying between them. Per germline, CDR1 MGHRA and CDR2 YSYEKL. The CDR3 runs to 14 residues. CDR3 loop: CASSQVQGLGDYTF. In DNA form, the CDR3 reads TGCGCCAGCAGCCAAGTGCAGGGTTTGGGTGACTACACCTTC.

The rearrangement joins TRBV7-2 to TRBJ2-5; TRBD1 agrees at 10 bases. CDR1 is SGHTA, CDR2 FQGNSA, per germline. V dropped 1 base and J dropped 2; count of bases not matched to a gene: 7. The CDR3 has 17 residues. In nucleotides, the CDR3 is TGTGCCAGCAGCTTAGGTCCGGGACAGGGGCCGCAAGAGACCCAGTACTTC. Translation gives CASSLGPGQGPQETQYF.

In its sample, this clonotype was seen a few times. The V call is TRBV12-3 or TRBV12-4, the J call TRBJ1-5, with D maybe TRBD1 (6 bases). This CDR3 is built from 14 residues. Deletions cut 4 bases from V and 7 bases from J, with 14 bases between. CDR3 loop: CASSSGESGQPQHF. CDR3 nucleotides: TGTGCCAGCAGTTCAGGGGAATCAGGGCAGCCCCAGCATTTT.

The chain has TRBV5-1 and TRBJ2-7; no reliable D call. V shed 0 bases and J shed 7 bases, with 14 bases lying between them. From germline, CDR1 is SGHRS and CDR2 YFSETQ. This CDR3 has 14 amino acids. The DNA of the CDR3 is TGCGCCAGCAGCTTGGTCATGGCCAGCAATGAGCAGTACTTC. Protein: CASSLVMASNEQYF. Complete variable domain (other parts from reference TRBV5-1 and TRBJ2-7): KAGVTQTPRYLIKTRGQQVTLSCSPISGHRSVSWYQQTPGQGLQFLFEYFSETQRNKGNFPGRFSGRQFSNSRSEMNVSTLELGDSALYLCASSLVMASNEQYFGPGTRLTVT.

The V gene is TRBV5-1, the J gene TRBJ2-1; 9 bases fit TRBD2. V lost 4 bases to trimming and J lost 8 bases; unmatched junction nucleotides: 10. This CDR3 is built from 15 residues. Looked up from germline, CDR1 is SGHRS and CDR2 is YFSETQ. CDR3: CASSPLAGWIDEQFF. CDR3 bases: TGCGCCAGCAGCCCCCTAGCGGGGTGGATTGATGAGCAGTTCTTC.

The V gene is TRBV6-2 or TRBV6-3, the J gene TRBJ2-5, with D possibly matching TRBD1 (5 bases). Germline V gives CDR1 MNHEY, CDR2 SVGEGT. Trimming cost V 5 bases and J 2 bases, with 15 bases left between them. CDR3 length: 15 amino acids. The CDR3 protein is CASSPTARGQETQYF. The CDR3 region has the DNA TGTGCCAGCAGTCCCACCGCTAGGGGACAAGAGACCCAGTACTTC.